A selection of T cell receptor beta chains follows, all from one sample in a study of blood T cell repertoires in COVID-19. The table came from immunoSEQ multiplex PCR; TCRdb's copy has only in-frame clones and leaves some out. The sample carries fewer than 300,000 clones, about nine tenths recorded once. The sequenced material came from peripheral blood. Every receptor here comes from a man aged 60 to 69 who had recovered from COVID-19. Both conserved end residues are part of each CDR3. A D gene is named only where the DNA matches it firmly. Part of the rows lack a size; the others show once, few, many or a class for expanded clones.

-	-	TRBV19	TRBJ1-1	TGTGCCAGTAGTAGGGCCTTGAAGGGGCGCACCACTGAAGCTTTCTTT	CASSRALKGRTTEAFF
-	-	TRBV24-1	TRBJ1-3	TGTGCCACCAGCTCGGGAGTTGGAAACACCATATATTTT	CATSSGVGNTIYF
-	-	TRBV10-1	TRBJ2-1	TGCGCCAGCAGTGAGCCCGGGAACTCCTACAATGAGCAGTTCTTC	CASSEPGNSYNEQFF
-	-	TRBV6-2/TRBV6-3	TRBJ1-5	TGTGCCAGCAGTTATGGGGCAAACAATCAGCCCCAGCATTTT	CASSYGANNQPQHF
-	-	TRBV24-1	TRBJ2-1	TGTGCCACCAGTGATTTGCATGAGGGAAATGAGCAGTTCTTC	CATSDLHEGNEQFF
-	-	TRBV2	TRBJ1-2	TGTGCCAGCAGTGAAGGCAGGGCGCTAGACTATGGCTACACCTTC	CASSEGRALDYGYTF
-	-	TRBV19	TRBJ1-1	TGTGCCACTCGAAGATCGGGGGTGAACACTGAAGCTTTCTTT	CATRRSGVNTEAFF
TRBD2	-	TRBV7-6	TRBJ2-3	TGTGCCAGCAGCCCGAACGGGGGGGGGCGGCCCACAGATACGCAGTATTTT	CASSPNGGGRPTDTQYF
TRBD1	-	TRBV14	TRBJ2-7	TGTGCCAGCAGCCAAGATAAGGGCGGACAGGCCGATAGGGAGCAGTACTTC	CASSQDKGGQADREQYF
TRBD1	-	TRBV11-2	TRBJ2-7	TGTGCCAGCAGCACCGGGACAGGGGGTGTTCGGAAGTACTTC	CASSTGTGGVRKYF
TRBD1	once	TRBV2	TRBJ1-4	TGTGCCAGCAGGGGACAGGGATGGGAAAAACTGTTTTTT	CASRGQGWEKLFF
-	-	TRBV4-2	TRBJ2-3	TGTGCCAGCAGCCAAGAGCAGGGGAGCACAGATACGCAGTATTTT	CASSQEQGSTDTQYF
TRBD1	-	TRBV29-1	TRBJ1-6	TGCAGCGTTCAGACAGGGGGCCTCACTAATTCACCCCTCCACTTT	CSVQTGGLTNSPLHF
-	-	TRBV25-1	TRBJ1-1	TGTGCCAGCCGGGCGGGATCGGAGGGCATGAACACTGAAGCTTTCTTT	CASRAGSEGMNTEAFF
TRBD1	-	TRBV9	TRBJ1-5	TGTGCCAGCAGCCAAGGACAGGGGCTGAATCAGCCCCAGCATTTT	CASSQGQGLNQPQHF
-	-	TRBV6-5	TRBJ2-3	TGTGCCAGCAGTTACCTCCCCTTAGGCCAGGGGGATACGCAGTATTTT	CASSYLPLGQGDTQYF
-	-	TRBV5-4	TRBJ1-5	TGTGCCAGCAGCTTGGGAGGGTATAGTGGCAATCAGCCCCAGCATTTT	CASSLGGYSGNQPQHF
TRBD1	-	TRBV9	TRBJ1-2	TGTGCCAGCAGCGTCCAGACAGGGGGGACTGGCTACACCTTC	CASSVQTGGTGYTF
TRBD1	-	TRBV6-5	TRBJ1-2	TGTGCCGGCCAAGGACAGGAGAACTATGGCTACACCTTC	CAGQGQENYGYTF
TRBD2	once	TRBV27	TRBJ2-5	TGTGCCAGCAGTCCCCCGGGACTAGCGGGTCAAGAGACCCAGTACTTC	CASSPPGLAGQETQYF
-	-	TRBV6-5	TRBJ1-1	TGTGCCAGCAGCCTGGGACGGGGGACTGAAGCTTTCTTT	CASSLGRGTEAFF
-	few	TRBV5-6	TRBJ2-7	TGTGCCAGCAGCTTCGCTCAGGTACAGGTAGGCGAGCAGTACTTC	CASSFAQVQVGEQYF
-	-	TRBV6-2/TRBV6-3	TRBJ2-7	TGTGCCAGCAGTTACCATAGTGGGGCTTACGAGCAGTACTTC	CASSYHSGAYEQYF
-	-	TRBV5-1	TRBJ1-3	TGCGCCAGCAGTTCTGGACACGCCTCTGGAAACACCATATATTTT	CASSSGHASGNTIYF
-	once	TRBV7-2	TRBJ2-7	TGTGCCAGCAGCTTGCGGGACTTCGGTTTCGAGCAGTACTTC	CASSLRDFGFEQYF
-	-	TRBV6-5	TRBJ2-4	TGTGCCAGCAGTTCAGGGGCGAGGGAAAACATTCAGTACTTC	CASSSGARENIQYF
-	once	TRBV7-8	TRBJ2-2	TGTGCCAGCAGCCCGAGGACAGGCGGGGCCGGGGAGCTGTTTTTT	CASSPRTGGAGELFF
-	-	TRBV4-2	TRBJ1-2	TGTGCCAGCAGCCAAGCGGGACTAGCTAACTATGGCTACACCTTC	CASSQAGLANYGYTF
-	-	TRBV9	TRBJ1-4	TGTGCCAGCAGCCCACGGACAGCTTCTAATGAAAAACTGTTTTTT	CASSPRTASNEKLFF
TRBD1	-	TRBV19	TRBJ2-7	TGTGCCAGTAGTATCGGACAGGGGATCTACGAGCAGTACTTC	CASSIGQGIYEQYF
TRBD1	-	TRBV5-5	TRBJ2-2	TGTGCCAGCGAACTAACAGGGGGCACCGGGGAGCTGTTTTTT	CASELTGGTGELFF
TRBD1	-	TRBV19	TRBJ1-5	TGTGCCAGTAGTATGAGGCAGGGGGCGTTTCAGCCCCAGCATTTT	CASSMRQGAFQPQHF
TRBD1	-	TRBV5-5	TRBJ1-2	TGTGCCAGCAGCGACAGGGGTTCCAACTATGGCTACACCTTC	CASSDRGSNYGYTF
TRBD2	-	TRBV7-9	TRBJ2-3	TGTGCCAGCAGTTATAGCGGGGTCACAGATACGCAGTATTTT	CASSYSGVTDTQYF
-	-	TRBV5-1	TRBJ2-1	TGCGCCAGCAGCCGAGGAGATAGCTCCTACAATGAGCAGTTCTTC	CASSRGDSSYNEQFF